A single sample gave rise to the 7 T cell receptor beta chains below, sequenced in a study of cytomegalovirus exposure and HLA in healthy donors. The PCR made use of 60 Vbeta and 13 Jbeta primers. Generated by immunoSEQ multiplex PCR, the TCRdb table keeps only in-frame clones and is missing some. The profile shows approximately 150,000 clones, more than 70% of them singletons. Material for sequencing was PBMCs. These receptors were collected from a man aged 35 to 55 in good health and CMV-seronegative.

The chain carries TRBV7-2 and TRBJ1-2; 12 bases match TRBD1. V shed 6 bases, J shed 7 bases, and the junction held 6 bases outside the gene matches. Germline values: CDR1 SGHTA, CDR2 FQGNSA. There are 14 residues in the CDR3. The CDR3 sequence: CASSPGTGGRGYTF. The CDR3 bases are TGTGCCAGCAGTCCCGGGACAGGGGGCCGTGGCTACACCTTC.

The chain recombines TRBV20-1 with TRBJ2-5; unclear D gene. CDR3 size: 10 residues. From germline, CDR1 is DFQATT and CDR2 SNEGSKA (reference sequence). The CDR3 sequence: CSGYKETQYF. CDR3 in DNA: TGCAGCGGGTATAAAGAGACCCAGTACTTC.

The rearrangement links TRBV27 to TRBJ1-4, with no clear D. The germline V gene has CDR1 MNHEY and CDR2 SMNVEV (reference sequence). This CDR3 is 14 amino acids long. Trimming took 3 bases from V and 7 from J, leaving 12 bases between them. The DNA for the CDR3 is TGTGCCAGCAGTTTTGGGCAGATAGGTGAAAAACTGTTTTTT. This sequence encodes CASSFGQIGEKLFF. Filled out from reference TRBV27 and TRBJ1-4, the complete variable domain reads EAQVTQNPRYLITVTGKKLTVTCSQNMNHEYMSWYRQDPGLGLRQIYYSMNVEVTDKGDVPEGYKVSRKEKRNFPLILESPSPNQTSLYFCASSFGQIGEKLFFGSGTQLSVL.

The genes are TRBV10-3 and TRBJ1-5; no reliable D call. The V gene's germline CDR1 is ENHRY and CDR2 SYGVKD. The CDR3 contains 15 residues. V was pared by 4 bases and J by 7 bases, with 17 bases between. CDR3 amino acids: CAISAWGAGEQPQHF. The CDR3 DNA reads TGTGCCATCAGTGCTTGGGGAGCCGGGGAACAGCCCCAGCATTTT.

J is TRBJ1-1 and V is TRBV7-3, with D unresolved. Per germline, CDR1 SGHTA and CDR2 FQGTGA. Trimming took off 4 bases at V and 7 bases at J, with 10 bases between the two ends. The CDR3 runs to 12 residues. CDR3: CASSSSGNEAFF. The CDR3, as DNA: TGTGCCAGCAGCTCATCCGGGAATGAAGCTTTCTTT.

This sequence joins TRBV18 and TRBJ2-7; 7 bases align to TRBD1. Germline assignment: CDR1 KGHSH and CDR2 LQKENI. This CDR3 is 17 amino acids long. V lost 3 bases to trimming and J lost 9 bases; unmatched junction nucleotides: 20. CDR3 in amino acids: CASSPLVTGTASNWQYF. The DNA for the CDR3 is TGTGCCAGCTCACCTCTCGTAACCGGGACAGCAAGCAACTGGCAGTACTTC.

CDR3 DNA: TGTGCCAGCAGTTTAGGGCCAGGGGGATCGTGGGGGGCTGAAGCTTTCTTT. Amino acids: CASSLGPGGSWGAEAFF. The rearrangement uses TRBV27 and TRBJ1-1, with TRBD1 matching 7 bases. Trimming cost V 2 bases and J 6 bases; bases outside gene matches: 15. There are 17 residues in the CDR3. Germline loops: CDR1 MNHEY, CDR2 SMNVEV (reference sequence).